A single sample is the source of the 19 T cell receptor beta chains below, sequenced in a study of CD8+ T cells in alopecia areata. Extraction and reverse transcription of RNA yielded cDNA as the sequencing template. The method was immunoSEQ multiplex PCR; TCRdb's version includes in-frame clones alone and lacks a portion of them. This sample has about 64,000 clones, with roughly 46% found just once. The sequencing sample was made of NKG2D-low CD8+ T cells sorted from blood. The receptors were gathered from a human donor with alopecia areata.

This chain connects TRBV25-1 to TRBJ2-3; D is undetermined. The germline V gene encodes CDR1 MGHDK and CDR2 SYGVNS. This CDR3 contains 13 residues. The V end was cut by 1 base, the J end by 6 bases, with 8 bases between. CDR3: CASSELVRDTQYF. The CDR3 coding sequence is TGTGCCAGCAGTGAATTGGTTCGTGATACGCAGTATTTT.

J is TRBJ1-1 and V is TRBV29-1; D gene ambiguous. This CDR3 region has 12 residues. Germline lookup yields CDR1 SQVTM and CDR2 ANQGSEA. The V and J ends lost 0 bases and 7 bases respectively, with 9 bases between them. This chain's CDR3 is CSVEEHNGEAFF. CDR3 in DNA: TGCAGCGTTGAAGAACACAATGGTGAAGCTTTCTTT.

Worth noting for this clone: Different DNA sequences within this sample yield the same CDR3. The chain combines TRBV5-1 with TRBJ1-2; D gene uncertain. Trimming took 0 bases from V and 4 from J, leaving 7 bases between them. The CDR3 spans 13 residues. Germline V gene data show CDR1 as SGHRS and CDR2 as YFSETQ. The DNA for the CDR3 is TGCGCCAGCAGCTTGGGGACGGTCTATGGCTACACCTTC. Translated, it gives CASSLGTVYGYTF.

The V call is TRBV29-1, the J call TRBJ1-1; possibly TRBD1 for D (5 bases). Germline CDR1 is SQVTM and CDR2 is ANQGSEA. V was clipped by 6 bases and J by 0 bases, with 20 bases between them. The CDR3 consists of 16 residues. The CDR3 region has the DNA TGCAGCGTCCCAGGAACAGGTCGGGCCATGAACACTGAAGCTTTCTTT. It translates to CSVPGTGRAMNTEAFF.

The chain recombines TRBV4-3 with TRBJ2-3; D is unclear. The ends were cut back, 1 base at V and 3 bases at J, with 5 bases in the middle. Germline values: CDR1 LGHNA, CDR2 YSLEER. The CDR3 loop spans 13 amino acids. CDR3 loop: CASSQGVTDTQYF. CDR3 DNA sequence: TGCGCCAGCAGCCAAGGGGTAACAGATACGCAGTATTTT.

The chain combines TRBV27 with TRBJ2-3, with TRBD2 identical over 9 bases. The germline V gene has CDR1 MNHEY and CDR2 SMNVEV (reference sequence). This CDR3 comprises 15 residues. Unmatched junction bases numbered 5, after V lost 6 bases and J lost 1 base. The CDR3 nucleotides read TGTGCCAGCAGCCTAGCGGGAAGGGGCACAGATACGCAGTATTTT. Protein sequence: CASSLAGRGTDTQYF.

This clone was detected only a few times. V is TRBV14 and J is TRBJ2-5; D call uncertain. The V and J ends lost 1 base and 4 bases respectively, with 7 bases between them. The CDR3 loop spans 13 amino acids. The germline gives CDR1 SGHDN, CDR2 FVKESK. The CDR3 DNA reads as TGTGCCAGCAGCCAAGCTGTCCGAGAGACCCAGTACTTC. Its protein product is CASSQAVRETQYF.

The rearrangement joins TRBV9 to TRBJ2-4, with D possibly being TRBD2 (6 bases). This CDR3 contains 14 residues. Trimming left V 3 bases short and J 5 bases short, with 12 bases between. In germline, CDR1 is SGDLS, CDR2 YYNGEE. The CDR3 sequence is CASSEEGLQNIQYF. The DNA of the CDR3 is TGTGCCAGCAGCGAGGAGGGGCTCCAAAACATTCAGTACTTC. Using reference TRBV9 and TRBJ2-4 for the parts outside the CDR3, the full variable domain is DSGVTQTPKHLITATGQRVTLRCSPRSGDLSVYWYQQSLDQGLQFLIQYYNGEERAKGNILERFSAQQFPDLHSELNLSSLELGDSALYFCASSEEGLQNIQYFGAGTRLSVL.

This chain links TRBV13 with TRBJ1-6; 8 bases match TRBD1. With V trimmed by 5 bases and J by 4 bases, 7 bases remained unmatched. Looked up from germline, CDR1 is PRHDT and CDR2 is FYEKMQ (reference sequence). CDR3 length: 16 residues. The CDR3 region is CASSLTGTGYNSPLHF. DNA of the CDR3: TGTGCCAGCAGCCTGACTGGGACAGGATATAATTCACCCCTCCACTTT.

The chain employs TRBV2 and TRBJ2-3; the D gene is possibly TRBD1 (7 bases). The CDR3 extends over 14 amino acids. The V gene lost 6 bases and the J gene lost 2 bases, with 12 bases spanning the gap. CDR1 and CDR2 from the germline V gene are SNHLY and FYNNEI. CDR3 residues: CASSAGQYTDTQYF. The DNA for the CDR3 is TGTGCCAGCAGCGCGGGACAGTACACAGATACGCAGTATTTT.

This clone was seen only once. The chain recombines TRBV13 with TRBJ2-7; D is unresolved. Germline CDR1 is PRHDT and CDR2 is FYEKMQ (reference sequence). The CDR3 consists of 14 residues. Between the trimmed V and J ends, which lost 5 bases and 0 bases, there was a span of 11 bases. CDR3 region: CASSAFQLSYEQYF. CDR3 DNA: TGTGCCAGCAGCGCCTTCCAACTCTCCTACGAGCAGTACTTC.

The rearrangement links TRBV27 to TRBJ2-7; D perhaps matches TRBD1 (5 bases). The CDR3 loop spans 13 amino acids. Deletions cut 6 bases from V and 2 bases from J, with 11 bases between. Germline CDR1 reads MNHEY; CDR2 reads SMNVEV (reference sequence). This CDR3 is CASRLGAPYEQYF. The CDR3 nucleotides read TGTGCCAGCAGGCTAGGGGCCCCCTACGAGCAGTACTTC.

This clone came up a few times. This chain links TRBV29-1 with TRBJ1-1; D is unresolved. The ends were cut back, 5 bases at V and 0 bases at J, with 10 bases in the middle. The CDR3 covers 13 residues. Per the germline V gene, CDR1 is SQVTM and CDR2 is ANQGSEA. The CDR3 sequence is CSVRNNVNTEAFF. The CDR3 region has the DNA TGCAGCGTTCGTAACAACGTGAACACTGAAGCTTTCTTT. The full variable domain, rest sourced from reference TRBV29-1 and TRBJ1-1, is SAVISQKPSRDICQRGTSLTIQCQVDSQVTMMFWYRQQPGQSLTLIATANQGSEATYESGFVIDKFPISRPNLTFSTLTVSNMSPEDSSIYLCSVRNNVNTEAFFGQGTRLTVV.

This CDR3 reads CASSFSGGELTDTQYF. CDR3 nucleotide sequence: TGTGCCAGCAGTTTTTCCGGCGGGGAGTTGACAGATACGCAGTATTTT. The genes are TRBV27 and TRBJ2-3, with a weak D call TRBD2 (6 bases). Between the trimmed V and J ends, which lost 3 bases and 3 bases, there was a span of 16 bases. CDR1 and CDR2 (germline): MNHEY, SMNVEV (reference sequence). The CDR3 extends over 16 amino acids.

In its sample, this clone ranks as medium-sized. The chain joins TRBV19 to TRBJ1-5; D remains ambiguous. This CDR3 comprises 13 residues. In germline, CDR1 is LNHDA, CDR2 SQIVND (reference sequence). The V end lost 5 bases, the J end lost 3 bases, and 8 bases lay between the germline ends. CDR3 coding DNA: TGTGCCAGTAGTTGGGGAGACAATCAGCCCCAGCATTTT. Residues: CASSWGDNQPQHF. The full variable domain, its missing parts supplied by reference TRBV19 and TRBJ1-5, is DGGITQSPKYLFRKEGQNVTLSCEQNLNHDAMYWYRQDPGQGLRLIYYSQIVNDFQKGDIAEGYSVSREKKESFPLTVTSAQKNPTAFYLCASSWGDNQPQHFGDGTRLSIL.

V usage is TRBV6-5 and J usage is TRBJ2-2; D uncertain. The germline V gene encodes CDR1 MNHEY and CDR2 SVGAGI. The CDR3 extends over 14 amino acids. The V gene lost 2 bases and the J gene lost 0 bases, with 4 bases spanning the gap. The CDR3 protein is CASSYMSNTGELFF. CDR3 sequence (DNA): TGTGCCAGCAGTTACATGTCGAACACCGGGGAGCTGTTTTTT.

This clone turned up a few times. V usage is TRBV4-1 and J usage is TRBJ2-5, with 12 bases aligning to TRBD2. Per the germline V gene, CDR1 is MGHRA and CDR2 is YSYEKL. This CDR3 contains 18 residues. V was pared by 1 base and J by 4 bases, with 10 bases of the junction left unmatched. This chain's CDR3 is CASSQAARLAGGRETQYF. In nucleotides, the CDR3 is TGCGCCAGCAGCCAAGCAGCGCGGCTAGCGGGAGGGCGAGAGACCCAGTACTTC.

This clone has just a few counts. This chain connects TRBV29-1 to TRBJ2-1, with 7 bases aligning to TRBD1. After removal of 5 bases from V and 7 bases from J, the junction contained 8 bases not matched to a gene. The CDR3 is made up of 13 amino acids. The germline CDR1 and CDR2 sequences are SQVTM and ANQGSEA. The CDR3 protein is CSVHRGRTNEQFF. The DNA for the CDR3 is TGCAGCGTTCACAGGGGCAGGACAAATGAGCAGTTCTTC.

This clone was picked up a small number of times. The rearrangement uses TRBV6-6 and TRBJ2-7, with 8 bases that match TRBD2. The CDR3 extends over 15 amino acids. The germline V gene encodes CDR1 MNHNY and CDR2 SVGAGI (reference sequence). Trimming cost V 3 bases and J 5 bases; bases outside gene matches: 9. The CDR3 DNA reads as TGTGCCAGCAGTTATACCGGGACTAGTTTCAACGAGCAGTACTTC. It yields the protein CASSYTGTSFNEQYF.